The 22 T cell receptor beta chains below come from one sample, sequenced in a study of metastatic and nonmetastatic thyroid tumors. Every patient underwent thyroid surgery untreated. TCRdb re-called the PCR reads with MiXCR. The table has about 89,000 clones, around 13% seen once; the top ten hold roughly 9.6%. The sample consisted of tumor tissue. The receptors come from a female donor with papillary thyroid cancer or a benign thyroid nodule (not recorded which). Some clones in this sample may be carry-over from other donors' samples.

The chain carries TRBV28 and TRBJ2-7, with D possibly matching TRBD1 (6 bases). The germline V gene encodes CDR1 MDHEN and CDR2 SYDVKM. The CDR3 covers 14 residues. The CDR3 loop reads CVTLRGLFPTEQYF. CDR3 DNA sequence: TGTGTCACTCTCAGGGGCCTCTTCCCAACGGAGCAGTACTTC.

This clone was seen ten or more times. The chain carries TRBV20-1 and TRBJ1-2; 7 bases are a match to TRBD1. Trimming cost V 0 bases and J 4 bases; bases outside gene matches: 5. Germline CDR1 reads DFQATT; CDR2 reads SNEGSKA (reference sequence). The CDR3 is 14 amino acids. The CDR3 here is CSARDRRDSYGYTF. The CDR3 bases are TGCAGTGCTAGAGATCGTCGGGACAGCTATGGCTACACCTTC.

DNA of the CDR3: TGTGCCAGCAGCCGCTCCGGGGTTGTACCGAATGAAAAACTGTTTTTT. Its translation is CASSRSGVVPNEKLFF. The chain couples TRBV5-8 to TRBJ1-4; no definite D call. This CDR3 is 16 amino acids long. Trimming took 4 bases from V and 5 from J, leaving 18 bases between them. Per the germline V gene, CDR1 is SGHTS and CDR2 is YDEGEE.

This clone was observed at least ten times. The CDR3 region has the DNA TGTGCCAGCAGTTTAGGACGGTCTAGGGATTCACCCCTCCACTTT. Translation gives CASSLGRSRDSPLHF. The gene calls are TRBV6-1 and TRBJ1-6; D gene uncertain. The CDR3 sequence is 15 residues long. Germline V gives CDR1 MNHNS, CDR2 SASEGT. The V and J ends lost 5 bases and 8 bases respectively, with 16 bases between them.

This clone was detected many times. The gene calls are TRBV30 and TRBJ2-5, with 8 nucleotides matching TRBD2. The germline gives CDR1 GTSNPN, CDR2 SVGIG (reference sequence). The CDR3 loop spans 13 amino acids. V lost 5 bases and J lost 4; bases outside the gene matches: 6. The CDR3, as DNA: TGTGCCTGGGGGGGACTAGTGGTAGAGACCCAGTACTTC. Translation: CAWGGLVVETQYF.

As to this clone: A much larger clonotype is one base distant, so this may be a read error. V is TRBV10-2 and J is TRBJ1-1, with D unresolved. Germline CDR1 reads WSHSY; CDR2 reads SAAADI. There are 15 residues in the CDR3. The CDR3: CASSLLSSMNTEDFF. CDR3 DNA: TGCGCCAGCAGTCTCCTTTCCTCTATGAACACTGAAGATTTCTTT.

This clone was counted at least ten times. The chain uses TRBV24-1 and TRBJ2-3; perhaps TRBD2 as D (6 bases). CDR3 length: 13 amino acids. V was trimmed by 10 bases and J by 4 bases, leaving 14 bases between them. Germline V gene sequence: CDR1 KGHDR, CDR2 SFDVKD. CDR3 sequence (DNA): TGTGCCACAGAGAGCAGGAGGGCAGATACGCAGTATTTT. It codes for CATESRRADTQYF.

A few counts support this clone. A read error may explain this, as a much larger clone is one base away. The chain carries TRBV19 and TRBJ2-2; D possibly matches TRBD1 or TRBD2 (5 bases each). This CDR3 has 15 residues. Germline loops: CDR1 LNHDA, CDR2 SQIVND (reference sequence). Trimming pared 8 bases from V and 1 base from J, leaving 14 bases between. The CDR3 coding sequence is TGTGCCAGTTGGGACGTACAAGTGAACACCGGGGAGCTGTTTTTT. As protein: CASWDVQVNTGELFF.

At least ten counts were recorded for this clone. This chain uses TRBV28 with TRBJ2-3; 9 bases are a match to TRBD2. Trimming at V came to 6 bases and at J to 2 bases, leaving 6 bases not matched to a gene. Germline V gene sequence: CDR1 MDHEN, CDR2 SYDVKM. This CDR3 region has 15 residues. The CDR3 coding sequence is TGTGCCAGCAGGGAAGCGGGAGGAGTCACAGATACGCAGTATTTT. As protein: CASREAGGVTDTQYF.

This clone was counted many times. This chain uses TRBV24-1 with TRBJ2-3; a weak D match, TRBD1 (5 bases). CDR3 length equals 16 residues. The ends were cut back, 2 bases at V and 0 bases at J, with 11 bases in the middle. CDR1 is KGHDR, CDR2 SFDVKD, per germline. This CDR3 is CATSDYGALSTDTQYF. Here the CDR3 DNA reads TGTGCCACCAGTGATTATGGGGCTCTCAGCACAGATACGCAGTATTTT.

The gene calls are TRBV11-3 and TRBJ2-7; D might be TRBD2 (5 bases). The germline V gene encodes CDR1 SGHNT and CDR2 YENEEA. This CDR3 has 13 residues. Trimming removed 5 bases at V and 6 bases at J, with 14 bases between. DNA for the CDR3: TGTGCCAGCAGCCCAGGCCGGGGTCTCGAGCAGTACTTC. Protein: CASSPGRGLEQYF. Based on the CDR3 plus reference TRBV11-3 and TRBJ2-7, the full variable domain is EAGVVQSPRYKIIEKKQPVAFWCNPISGHNTLYWYLQNLGQGPELLIRYENEEAVDDSQLPKDRFSAERLKGVDSTLKIQPAELGDSAVYLCASSPGRGLEQYFGPGTRLTVT.

This clone was counted many times. V is TRBV20-1 and J is TRBJ1-1, with D unresolved. Trimming took 0 bases from V and 11 from J, leaving 19 bases between them. Germline V lookup: CDR1 DFQATT, CDR2 SNEGSKA (reference sequence). The CDR3 loop spans 14 amino acids. For the CDR3, the DNA is TGCAGTGCTAGAGATAGCGGTGACTGGTCGGGGGCTTTCTTT. The encoded protein is CSARDSGDWSGAFF.

The gene calls are TRBV4-1 and TRBJ2-5; D unresolved. The CDR3 consists of 14 residues. Germline V gene data show CDR1 as MGHRA and CDR2 as YSYEKL. V dropped 1 base and J dropped 2 bases, with 8 bases sitting between them. The CDR3 loop reads CASSQGPAQETQYF. Here the CDR3 DNA reads TGCGCCAGCAGCCAAGGCCCAGCTCAAGAGACCCAGTACTTC.

Many counts were recorded for this clone. The V gene is TRBV6-2 or TRBV6-3, the J gene TRBJ1-5, with 9 positions matching TRBD1. This CDR3 has 17 residues. Unmatched junction bases numbered 14, after V lost 6 bases and J lost 5 bases. Germline V gene lookup returns CDR1 MNHEY and CDR2 SVGEGT. This chain's CDR3 is CASSHPRDREFDQPQHF. CDR3 DNA sequence: TGTGCCAGCAGCCATCCCCGGGACAGGGAATTTGATCAGCCCCAGCATTTT.

To note about this clone: This may be a read error: a much more frequent sequence differs by one nucleotide. Other DNA sequences within the sample encode an identical CDR3. The CDR3, as DNA: TGTGCCAGTAGTGAAGGGCTAGCGGGAGGGCAAGAGACCCAGTACTTC. Encoded protein: CASSEGLAGGQETQYF. The chain has TRBV2 and TRBJ2-5, with 12 bases that match TRBD2. Germline CDR1 SNHLY, CDR2 FYNNEI. The CDR3 contains 16 residues.

This clone was counted ten times or more. The gene calls are TRBV9 and TRBJ1-1; no reliable D call. From germline, CDR1 is SGDLS and CDR2 YYNGEE. The V and J ends lost 0 bases and 0 bases respectively, with 9 bases between them. The CDR3 has 15 residues. The CDR3 DNA sequence: TGTGCCAGCAGCGTAGTCCGGACGGTGAACACTGAAGCTTTCTTT. It encodes CASSVVRTVNTEAFF.

This clone was counted between two and nine times. A read error may be the cause here, since a much bigger clone is one base away. This chain links TRBV7-8 with TRBJ2-5; the D gene is possibly TRBD1 (6 bases). The CDR3 is 14 residues long. CDR1 SGHVS and CDR2 FQNEAQ come from the germline V gene. CDR3 amino acids: CASSLGTAGETKYF. CDR3 DNA sequence: TGTGCCAGCAGCTTAGGGACAGCCGGAGAGACCAAGTACTTC. Supplemented by reference TRBV7-8 and TRBJ2-5, the full variable domain reads GAGVSQSPRYKVAKRGQDVALRCDPISGHVSLFWYQQALGQGPEFLTYFQNEAQLDKSGLPSDRFFAERPEGSVSTLKIQRTQQEDSAVYLCASSLGTAGETKYFGPGTRLLVL.

This clone was seen only once. Given a much more abundant clone one base away, this may be a read error. This chain connects TRBV2 to TRBJ2-2; D not resolved. Trimming took 8 bases from V and 0 from J, leaving 16 bases between them. Germline-derived CDR1 and CDR2 are SNHLY and FYNNEI. The CDR3 length is 16 residues. CDR3: CASGSCPLTNTGELFF. The CDR3 bases are TGTGCCAGCGGCAGCTGTCCGTTAACGAACACCGGGGAGCTGTTTTTT. The full variable domain, completed using reference TRBV2 and TRBJ2-2, is EPEVTQTPSHQVTQMGQEVILRCVPISNHLYFYWYRQILGQKVEFLVSFYNNEISEKSEIFDDQFSVERPDGSNFTLKIRSTKLEDSAMYFCASGSCPLTNTGELFFGEGSRLTVL.

This clone was seen ten or more times. The chain is built from TRBV7-3 and TRBJ1-1, with 8 bases identical to TRBD1. The CDR3 covers 12 residues. With 5 bases clipped from V and 8 bases from J, the junction kept 4 bases outside the gene matches. Germline values: CDR1 SGHTA, CDR2 FQGTGA. This CDR3 is CASSETGGEAFF. The CDR3 DNA sequence: TGTGCCAGCAGCGAAACAGGGGGAGAAGCTTTCTTT.

V and J are TRBV5-4 and TRBJ2-1; D is possibly TRBD2 (7 bases). This CDR3 is built from 15 residues. Per the germline V gene, CDR1 is SGHNT and CDR2 is YYREEE (reference sequence). V lost 4 bases to trimming and J lost 3 bases, with 14 bases between them. This CDR3 is CASSGGASDYNEQFF. The CDR3 bases are TGTGCCAGCAGCGGGGGGGCTAGCGACTACAATGAGCAGTTCTTC.

This clone was seen many times. The J gene is TRBJ1-2, the V gene TRBV6-1, with a weak D call TRBD1 (5 bases). The germline V and J ends were trimmed by 0 bases and 10 bases, with 15 bases remaining between them. This CDR3 is 14 amino acids long. CDR1 MNHNS and CDR2 SASEGT come from the germline V gene. CDR3 DNA: TGTGCCAGCAGTGAAGCGGGGAGGGGTAATGACTACACCTTC. Translated: CASSEAGRGNDYTF.

This clone was counted ten times or more. The CDR3 coding sequence is TGTGCCAGCAGTTTAGGGCAGGGGTGGGAAAGTGGCCATGGCTACACCTTC. Its protein product is CASSLGQGWESGHGYTF. The V and J genes are TRBV28 and TRBJ1-2; perhaps TRBD1 as D (6 bases). Germline V gene data show CDR1 as MDHEN and CDR2 as SYDVKM. V was clipped by 2 bases and J by 6 bases, with 22 bases between them. This CDR3 spans 17 amino acids.